The next 20 T cell receptor beta chains were all read from a single sample in a study of blood T cell repertoires in COVID-19. The data were produced by immunoSEQ multiplex PCR, yet TCRdb's version contains in-frame clones alone and is incomplete. The data hold tens of thousands of clones, with about 84% observed a single time. Sequenced sample: peripheral blood. Receptors were obtained from a woman between 55 and 75 years old with acute or convalescent COVID-19.

J is TRBJ1-2 and V is TRBV12-3 or TRBV12-4; the match to TRBD1 covers 9 bases. J gave up 8 bases and V 5 bases, and 6 bases lay outside the gene matches. CDR3 size: 13 residues. The CDR3 DNA is TGTGCCAGCAGTAAGGGACAGGGCTTCGGCTACACCTTC. Residues: CASSKGQGFGYTF.

This chain links TRBV5-6 with TRBJ2-3; TRBD2 agrees at 11 bases. Unmatched junction bases numbered 3, after V lost 2 bases and J lost 1 base. Per germline, CDR1 SGHDT and CDR2 YYEEEE. There are 16 residues in the CDR3. This CDR3 reads CASSFRLAGRTDTQYF. The CDR3 region has the DNA TGTGCCAGCAGCTTCCGACTAGCGGGGCGCACAGATACGCAGTATTTT.

The genes are TRBV19 and TRBJ1-5; D unresolved. The CDR3 runs to 14 residues. Per the germline V gene, CDR1 is LNHDA and CDR2 is SQIVND (reference sequence). The germline V and J ends were trimmed by 3 bases and 4 bases, with 10 bases remaining between them. CDR3 sequence (DNA): TGTGCCAGTAGTATGGAAGGACTTAATCAGCCCCAGCATTTT. Its protein is CASSMEGLNQPQHF.

The chain employs TRBV21-1 and TRBJ1-1; TRBD1 is taken as the D call from the table, unchecked against the DNA. TRBV21-1 is designated a pseudogene. The CDR3 runs 14 residues. The CDR3: CASRHRDRATEAFF. For the CDR3, the DNA is TGTGCCAGCCGTCACCGGGACAGGGCCACTGAAGCTTTCTTT.

The chain recombines TRBV5-1 with TRBJ1-6; TRBD1 is a possible D gene (5 bases). V lost 0 bases and J 7 bases, leaving 11 bases between the germline ends. Germline CDR1 reads SGHRS; CDR2 reads YFSETQ. This CDR3 is built from 15 residues. CDR3 DNA: TGCGCCAGCAGCTTGGGACAGAGGAAAAATTCACCCCTCCACTTT. Translated: CASSLGQRKNSPLHF. Together with reference TRBV5-1 and TRBJ1-6, the CDR3 gives the full variable domain: KAGVTQTPRYLIKTRGQQVTLSCSPISGHRSVSWYQQTPGQGLQFLFEYFSETQRNKGNFPGRFSGRQFSNSRSEMNVSTLELGDSALYLCASSLGQRKNSPLHFGNGTRLTVT.

The V gene is TRBV5-5, the J gene TRBJ2-2; D call uncertain. The germline V gene encodes CDR1 SGHKS and CDR2 YYEKEE (reference sequence). The length of the CDR3 is 13 residues. With 0 bases removed from V and 5 bases from J, the gap between germline ends came to 5 bases. As DNA, the CDR3 is TGTGCCAGCAGCTTGGGGCTGACCGGGGAGCTGTTTTTT. As protein: CASSLGLTGELFF.

V gene TRBV2 combines with J gene TRBJ2-3; 8 bases match TRBD2. The CDR3 extends over 15 amino acids. With 6 bases clipped from V and 3 bases from J, the junction kept 8 bases outside the gene matches. CDR1 SNHLY and CDR2 FYNNEI come from the germline V gene. CDR3 residues: CASSPGGGGTDTQYF. CDR3 nucleotides: TGTGCCAGCAGCCCGGGGGGGGGCGGGACAGATACGCAGTATTTT. The full variable domain, rest sourced from reference TRBV2 and TRBJ2-3, is EPEVTQTPSHQVTQMGQEVILRCVPISNHLYFYWYRQILGQKVEFLVSFYNNEISEKSEIFDDQFSVERPDGSNFTLKIRSTKLEDSAMYFCASSPGGGGTDTQYFGPGTRLTVL.

J is TRBJ1-2 and V is TRBV19; weak D call: TRBD1 (6 bases). In germline, CDR1 is LNHDA, CDR2 SQIVND (reference sequence). Deletions cut 5 bases from V and 3 bases from J, with 10 bases between. CDR3 size: 13 residues. CDR3 residues: CASSSQGDYGYTF. In DNA, the CDR3 is TGTGCCAGTAGTTCACAGGGAGACTATGGCTACACCTTC.

The chain couples TRBV6-1 to TRBJ1-5, with D uncertain. Germline V gene sequence: CDR1 MNHNS, CDR2 SASEGT. CDR3 length: 14 residues. Trimming removed 6 bases from V and 0 bases from J, with 9 bases in between. CDR3 sequence: CASSREFSNQPQHF. The CDR3 bases are TGTGCCAGCAGCCGAGAGTTTAGCAATCAGCCCCAGCATTTT.

The chain joins TRBV18 to TRBJ1-2, with D possibly being TRBD1 (6 bases). The germline V and J ends were trimmed by 8 bases and 1 base, with 14 bases remaining between them. The CDR3 runs to 14 residues. Per the germline V gene, CDR1 is KGHSH and CDR2 is LQKENI. In DNA, the CDR3 is TGTGCCAGCGCGGAAAAAGGGGGTAACTATGGCTACACCTTC. It encodes CASAEKGGNYGYTF.

V gene TRBV9 combines with J gene TRBJ1-2; 9 nucleotides match TRBD1. This CDR3 has 15 amino acids. J lost 8 bases, V lost 0 bases, and 8 bases had no gene match. Per germline, CDR1 SGDLS and CDR2 YYNGEE. The CDR3 DNA reads as TGTGCCAGCAGCGTAGCTGGGGGACAGGGTGGCGGCTACACCTTC. It translates to CASSVAGGQGGGYTF.

This sequence joins TRBV28 and TRBJ2-6, with 9 nucleotides matching TRBD1. CDR1 is MDHEN and CDR2 is SYDVKM in the germline V gene. The CDR3 is 16 amino acids. The junction had 6 bases not matched to a gene; V was cut back by 5 bases and J by 4 bases. The CDR3 spells CASSHLQGAGANVLTF. In DNA form, the CDR3 reads TGTGCCAGCAGTCACTTACAGGGGGCCGGGGCCAACGTCCTGACTTTC.

This clone showed up just a few times. The V call is TRBV19, the J call TRBJ2-3, with 8 bases that match TRBD1. The length of the CDR3 is 13 residues. Germline CDR1 LNHDA, CDR2 SQIVND (reference sequence). The V gene end was trimmed by 6 bases and the J gene end by 5 bases; junction bases not matched to a gene: 4. The CDR3 DNA reads as TGTGCCAGTAGCAAGGACAGGGTAGATACGCAGTATTTT. Translated, it gives CASSKDRVDTQYF.

The chain couples TRBV21-1 to TRBJ1-1; the table's D call of TRBD1 was not tested on the DNA. TRBV21-1 is a documented pseudogene. CDR3 size: 13 residues. Here the CDR3 DNA reads TGTGCCAGCAGCAGGACATGGTACACTGAAGCTTTCTTT. It specifies CASSRTWYTEAFF.

This clone was picked up a small number of times. The rearrangement links TRBV30 to TRBJ1-3, with D maybe TRBD1 (5 bases). The V gene lost 0 bases and the J gene lost 4 bases, with 13 bases spanning the gap. The CDR3 consists of 15 residues. CDR1 and CDR2 from the germline V gene are GTSNPN and SVGIG (reference sequence). The CDR3 protein is CAWSVMGPDGNTIYF. CDR3 coding DNA: TGTGCCTGGAGTGTAATGGGGCCAGACGGAAACACCATATATTTT.

The chain recombines TRBV6-1 with TRBJ1-2, with TRBD1 identical over 7 bases. The germline gives CDR1 MNHNS, CDR2 SASEGT. The CDR3 extends over 16 amino acids. The trim removed 4 bases at V and 1 base at J, leaving 9 bases unmatched. CDR3 sequence reads: CASSGPGQRFNYGYTF. Here the CDR3 DNA reads TGTGCCAGCAGTGGCCCGGGACAGCGATTTAACTATGGCTACACCTTC.

This chain connects TRBV28 to TRBJ1-5; D not resolved. Trimming left V 6 bases short and J 3 bases short, with 15 bases between. Germline CDR1 is MDHEN and CDR2 is SYDVKM. The CDR3 sequence is 15 residues long. The CDR3 is CASSQARSVNQPQHF. In DNA, the CDR3 is TGTGCCAGCAGCCAAGCACGGTCGGTCAATCAGCCCCAGCATTTT.

This rearrangement joins TRBV27 to TRBJ2-1; tentatively, D is TRBD2 (5 bases). This CDR3 contains 14 residues. Germline V lookup: CDR1 MNHEY, CDR2 SMNVEV (reference sequence). V dropped 8 bases and J dropped 1 base, with 12 bases sitting between them. The CDR3 DNA follows: TGTGCCAGCGGAACTAGTCTTTCCTACAATGAGCAGTTCTTC. Protein product: CASGTSLSYNEQFF.

The rearrangement uses TRBV5-1 and TRBJ1-6, with 8 bases that match TRBD1. With V trimmed by 2 bases and J by 7 bases, 2 bases remained unmatched. The CDR3 is made up of 14 amino acids. CDR1 is SGHRS, CDR2 YFSETQ, per germline. CDR3 loop: CASSFQGANSPLHF. The CDR3 DNA sequence: TGCGCCAGCAGCTTTCAGGGGGCCAATTCACCCCTCCACTTT. Variable domain in full (rest from reference TRBV5-1 and TRBJ1-6): KAGVTQTPRYLIKTRGQQVTLSCSPISGHRSVSWYQQTPGQGLQFLFEYFSETQRNKGNFPGRFSGRQFSNSRSEMNVSTLELGDSALYLCASSFQGANSPLHFGNGTRLTVT.

The V gene is TRBV11-2, the J gene TRBJ1-6; 10 bases are shared with TRBD1. The CDR3 contains 14 residues. With 5 bases clipped from V and 9 bases from J, the junction kept 4 bases outside the gene matches. Germline V gene data show CDR1 as SGHAT and CDR2 as FQNNGV. CDR3 DNA: TGTGCCAGCAGCCCGGGACAGGGGATTTCACCCCTCCACTTT. Translated, it gives CASSPGQGISPLHF.